This T cell receptor beta chain originates from a study of blood T cell repertoires in COVID-19. Study-level background: Acute and convalescent COVID-19 specimens originated in the United States, Italy and Spain. PBMCs, B-cell-depleted T cells, or T cells provided the cDNA or gDNA that made up the material.

Authors' analysis steps: Amplification with reference gene primers provided the estimates of nucleated cell counts. The protocol was immunoSEQ multiplex PCR, while the TCRdb copy is restricted to in-frame clones and leaves out a portion. That table gives V, J and clone size, and the DNA gave D and trimming. Here the sample spans under 200,000 clones, roughly 83% being singletons. V lost 4 bases to trimming and J lost 6 bases; unmatched junction nucleotides: 17. This CDR3 spans 18 amino acids. Germline CDR1 and CDR2: SEHNR and FQNEAQ (reference sequence). The source material was peripheral blood. The TCR was taken from a human donor in a cohort sampled during active COVID-19. The chain links TRBV7-9 to TRBJ2-3; 9 bases map to TRBD2. CDR3 sequence: CASSSSGVRASGADTQYF. The CDR3 nucleotides read TGTGCCAGCAGCTCCAGCGGGGTGAGGGCTAGCGGGGCGGATACGCAGTATTTT.